This T cell receptor (beta chain) was identified during a study of T-cell reconstitution after alpha-beta-depleted transplantation in children. This clonotype was counted between two and nine times. Unique molecular identifiers were used to barcode this TCRbeta library. TCRdb called the PCR reads again in MiXCR, with one record for every CDR3 protein. The repertoire holds around 490,000 distinct CDR3 sequences, about 10% seen once, with 13% to 15% in the top ten. The clonotype was recovered from a female patient aged 2 to 10 who had a stem cell transplant for aplastic anemia, so the T cells may come from the graft donor. Source: PBMCs, mostly from graft donor cells, taken 180 days after TCRalphabeta/CD19-depleted stem cell transplant.

In nucleotides, the CDR3 is TGTGCCAGCACCGACTACTACGAGCAGTACTTC. This translates into CASTDYYEQYF. V is TRBV6-2 or TRBV6-3 and J is TRBJ2-7; maybe TRBD2 (5 bases). Germline CDR1 is MNHEY and CDR2 is SVGEGT. This CDR3 is 11 amino acids long. Deletions cut 7 bases from V and 3 bases from J, with 7 bases between.